The 25 T cell receptor beta chains in this list originate from one sample, sequenced in a study of shared clonotypes between healthy human individuals. The naive CD8 population came from CD45RO-negative cells selected for CCR7, without terminally differentiated effector memory CD45RA+ cells. The data were produced by immunoSEQ multiplex PCR, yet TCRdb's version contains in-frame clones alone and is incomplete. The sample holds approximately 2,000,000 clones, 93% seen once. The sample taken for sequencing was naive CD8+ T cells from PBMCs. Receptors were obtained from a man younger than 35 in good health. Some clones in this sample may be carry-over from other donors' samples.

In nucleotides, the CDR3 is TGTGCCAGCGGGGACAGGGGGTACACCGGGGAGCTGTTTTTT. It codes for CASGDRGYTGELFF. The V call is TRBV19, the J call TRBJ2-2; 11 bases are a match to TRBD1. This CDR3 is 14 amino acids long. The germline gives CDR1 LNHDA, CDR2 SQIVND (reference sequence). J gave up 3 bases and V 9 bases, and 3 bases lay outside the gene matches.

The V call is TRBV28, the J call TRBJ2-1, with a tentative D call TRBD2 (6 bases). Per the germline V gene, CDR1 is MDHEN and CDR2 is SYDVKM. V shed 5 bases and J shed 5 bases, with 19 bases lying between them. The CDR3 is 16 amino acids. The chain's CDR3 is CASSLLSGGINNEQFF. The CDR3, as DNA: TGTGCCAGCAGTCTCCTTAGCGGAGGAATTAACAATGAGCAGTTCTTC.

The chain uses TRBV5-1 and TRBJ1-5; D gene uncertain. This CDR3 is built from 17 residues. V was clipped by 0 bases and J by 6 bases, with 19 bases between them. Germline V gene sequence: CDR1 SGHRS, CDR2 YFSETQ. The CDR3 region has the DNA TGCGCCAGCAGCTTGGCCCTCTTGCGGGGTCGTATTCAGCCCCAGCATTTT. This gives the protein CASSLALLRGRIQPQHF. Full variable domain (missing parts from reference TRBV5-1 and TRBJ1-5): KAGVTQTPRYLIKTRGQQVTLSCSPISGHRSVSWYQQTPGQGLQFLFEYFSETQRNKGNFPGRFSGRQFSNSRSEMNVSTLELGDSALYLCASSLALLRGRIQPQHFGDGTRLSIL.

This clone showed up just once. One end of the junction is discordant with germline, which a read error may explain. The chain couples TRBV7-9 to TRBJ1-6; 9 bases line up with TRBD1. The CDR3 consists of 16 residues. Per the germline V gene, CDR1 is SEHNR and CDR2 is FQNEAQ (reference sequence). Here the CDR3 reads CASSLGTGAYTSPLHF. The CDR3 coding sequence is TGTGCCAGCAGCTTAGGGACAGGGGCATATACTTCACCCCTCCACTTT.

The chain links TRBV4-2 to TRBJ2-3; D unresolved. The CDR3 consists of 11 residues. Trimming pared 2 bases from V and 3 bases from J, leaving 0 bases between. Germline V gives CDR1 LGHNA, CDR2 YNFKEQ. The CDR3 here is CASSQTDTQYF. The CDR3 bases are TGTGCCAGCAGCCAAACAGATACGCAGTATTTT.

The chain uses TRBV27 and TRBJ2-1, with a possible D match to TRBD2 (6 bases). Trimming removed 5 bases from V and 3 bases from J, with 14 bases in between. CDR1 is MNHEY, CDR2 SMNVEV, per germline (reference sequence). The CDR3 consists of 15 residues. The CDR3 coding sequence is TGTGCCAGCAGTCCCGTTCGGGAGTACTACAATGAGCAGTTCTTC. This gives the protein CASSPVREYYNEQFF.

In DNA form, the CDR3 reads TGTGCCAGCGGGGGACAGGGCCTAGGGCAGCCCCAGCATTTT. Its translation is CASGGQGLGQPQHF. The rearrangement uses TRBV7-9 and TRBJ1-5; 9 positions match TRBD1. The CDR3 runs 14 residues. With 8 bases clipped from V and 7 bases from J, the junction kept 9 bases outside the gene matches. The V gene's germline CDR1 is SEHNR and CDR2 FQNEAQ (reference sequence).

The V gene is TRBV19, the J gene TRBJ2-7; tentatively, D is TRBD1 (6 bases). V dropped 8 bases and J dropped 2 bases, with 13 bases sitting between them. The CDR3 totals 13 residues. Germline values: CDR1 LNHDA, CDR2 SQIVND (reference sequence). CDR3 in DNA: TGTGCCAGTGCAGGGGTAGACGCCTACGAGCAGTACTTC. Protein product: CASAGVDAYEQYF.

This chain uses TRBV27 with TRBJ2-7, with TRBD2 matching 8 bases. V shed 7 bases and J 1 base; nucleotides not matched to a gene: 21. The CDR3 is 19 residues long. Germline loops: CDR1 MNHEY, CDR2 SMNVEV (reference sequence). In DNA, the CDR3 is TGTGCCAGCAAGGGCCAGGGGAATGTAGCGGGAAGGATGTCCTACGAGCAGTACTTC. Translation gives CASKGQGNVAGRMSYEQYF.

This clone was found once. The chain links TRBV2 to TRBJ2-1; D may correspond to TRBD1 or TRBD2 (5 bases each). CDR3 size: 10 residues. The V end lost 10 bases, the J end lost 9 bases, and 10 bases lay between the germline ends. CDR1 is SNHLY and CDR2 is FYNNEI in the germline V gene. DNA for the CDR3: TGTGCCACCACTGGGGGTGAGCAGTTCTTC. Encoded protein: CATTGGEQFF.

This chain links TRBV28 with TRBJ2-5; 7 bases align to TRBD1. Germline V gives CDR1 MDHEN, CDR2 SYDVKM. J lost 2 bases, V lost 4 bases, and 7 bases had no gene match. This CDR3 has 15 residues. The CDR3 coding sequence is TGTGCCAGCAGTTGGACTTGGGACAGACAAGAGACCCAGTACTTC. Protein product: CASSWTWDRQETQYF. The full variable domain, with the rest looked up from reference TRBV28 and TRBJ2-5, is DVKVTQSSRYLVKRTGEKVFLECVQDMDHENMFWYRQDPGLGLRLIYFSYDVKMKEKGDIPEGYSVSREKKERFSLILESASTNQTSMYLCASSWTWDRQETQYFGPGTRLLVL.

This chain joins TRBV27 and TRBJ1-5, with a weak D call TRBD1 (5 bases). The germline CDR1 and CDR2 sequences are MNHEY and SMNVEV (reference sequence). V shed 2 bases and J shed 2 bases, with 16 bases lying between them. The CDR3 length is 17 residues. The CDR3 bases are TGTGCCAGCAGTTTAATGACGCCGGGGGTCGGCAATCAGCCCCAGCATTTT. Its protein is CASSLMTPGVGNQPQHF.

The V call is TRBV13, the J call TRBJ2-4; 7 bases align to TRBD1. J was trimmed by 0 bases and V by 4 bases; bases with no gene match: 3. The germline V gene encodes CDR1 PRHDT and CDR2 FYEKMQ (reference sequence). The CDR3 contains 15 residues. CDR3 region: CASSSGGLAKNIQYF. DNA of the CDR3: TGTGCCAGCAGCTCAGGGGGTCTAGCCAAAAACATTCAGTACTTC.

This chain connects TRBV5-4 to TRBJ1-1, with 7 bases matching TRBD1. This CDR3 is built from 13 residues. Germline CDR1 and CDR2: SGHNT and YYREEE (reference sequence). The V gene end was trimmed by 4 bases and the J gene end by 10 bases; junction bases not matched to a gene: 10. CDR3 bases: TGTGCCAGCAGCGGGAAGGGACAGCTGGGAGCTTTCTTT. It specifies CASSGKGQLGAFF.

The chain has TRBV6-5 and TRBJ2-5; 8 positions agree with TRBD1. The V gene end was trimmed by 0 bases and the J gene end by 3 bases; junction bases not matched to a gene: 6. The CDR3 consists of 16 residues. Germline values: CDR1 MNHEY, CDR2 SVGAGI. CDR3 sequence reads: CASSYSQGAEEETQYF. In nucleotides, the CDR3 is TGTGCCAGCAGTTACTCCCAGGGGGCCGAGGAAGAGACCCAGTACTTC.

The chain uses TRBV7-9 and TRBJ2-7, with 9 nucleotides matching TRBD1. V lost 5 bases and J lost 3; bases outside the gene matches: 5. The V gene's germline CDR1 is SEHNR and CDR2 FQNEAQ (reference sequence). CDR3 length: 14 amino acids. This CDR3 reads CASSGTGFLYEQYF. Written as DNA, the CDR3 is TGTGCCAGCAGCGGGACAGGGTTTCTCTACGAGCAGTACTTC. Full variable domain (rest looked up from reference TRBV7-9 and TRBJ2-7): DTGVSQNPRHKITKRGQNVTFRCDPISEHNRLYWYRQTLGQGPEFLTYFQNEAQLEKSRLLSDRFSAERPKGSFSTLEIQRTEQGDSAMYLCASSGTGFLYEQYFGPGTRLTVT.

The V call is TRBV4-3, the J call TRBJ2-3; D call uncertain. Germline values: CDR1 LGHNA, CDR2 YSLEER. This CDR3 has 13 amino acids. The ends were cut back, 4 bases at V and 5 bases at J, with 10 bases in the middle. The CDR3 spells CASSLRTRDTQYF. CDR3 nucleotide sequence: TGCGCCAGCAGCCTACGGACGCGAGATACGCAGTATTTT.

The chain couples TRBV5-1 to TRBJ2-7; 7 bases line up with TRBD2. The J segment lost 2 bases and the V segment lost 3 bases, leaving 2 bases of the junction unmatched. Germline assignment: CDR1 SGHRS and CDR2 YFSETQ. The CDR3 totals 13 residues. The CDR3 sequence: CASSWTSPYEQYF. CDR3 in DNA: TGCGCCAGCAGCTGGACTAGTCCCTACGAGCAGTACTTC.

The V and J genes are TRBV28 and TRBJ2-3; 7 bases align to TRBD2. Germline CDR1 MDHEN, CDR2 SYDVKM. V was pared by 8 bases and J by 0 bases, with 8 bases of the junction left unmatched. The CDR3 sequence is 15 residues long. CDR3 in amino acids: CASLPSGASTDTQYF. The CDR3 DNA is TGTGCCAGCCTGCCGAGCGGGGCTAGCACAGATACGCAGTATTTT.

This chain joins TRBV15 and TRBJ1-4, with 7 bases identical to TRBD1. In germline, CDR1 is LNHNV, CDR2 YYDKDF (reference sequence). The V gene end was trimmed by 0 bases and the J gene end by 5 bases; junction bases not matched to a gene: 6. This CDR3 has 16 residues. This CDR3 reads CATSRDRDSENEKLFF. CDR3 DNA sequence: TGTGCCACCAGCAGAGACCGGGACAGCGAAAATGAAAAACTGTTTTTT.

This clone was observed once. The chain employs TRBV14 and TRBJ2-1; D unresolved. Trimming shortened V by 1 base and J by 3 bases, and 13 bases separated the two germline ends. CDR1 SGHDN and CDR2 FVKESK come from the germline V gene. The CDR3 extends over 16 amino acids. CDR3 sequence reads: CASSQGKHSNYNEQFF. In DNA, the CDR3 is TGTGCCAGCAGCCAAGGCAAACACAGCAACTACAATGAGCAGTTCTTC. The full variable domain, with the rest looked up from reference TRBV14 and TRBJ2-1, is EAGVTQFPSHSVIEKGQTVTLRCDPISGHDNLYWYRRVMGKEIKFLLHFVKESKQDESGMPNNRFLAERTGGTYSTLKVQPAELEDSGVYFCASSQGKHSNYNEQFFGPGTRLTVL.

As DNA, the CDR3 is TGCATTGGGAGAGTGAACACTGAAGCTTTCTTT. Translating it yields CIGRVNTEAFF. V is TRBV29-1 and J is TRBJ1-1; D is ambiguous. This CDR3 comprises 11 residues. Germline CDR1 SQVTM, CDR2 ANQGSEA.

With regard to this clone: At the DNA level, this CDR3 is encoded by other sequences in the same sample as well. CDR3 DNA sequence: TGTGCCAGCAGCTTAGATTCTCAAGAGACCCAGTACTTC. It codes for CASSLDSQETQYF. V gene TRBV7-3 combines with J gene TRBJ2-5; D not resolved. The V gene lost 2 bases and the J gene lost 2 bases, with 6 bases spanning the gap. CDR3 size: 13 residues. Germline CDR1 SGHTA, CDR2 FQGTGA.

This chain links TRBV28 with TRBJ1-2; 7 positions match TRBD1. There are 11 residues in the CDR3. Per the germline V gene, CDR1 is MDHEN and CDR2 is SYDVKM. V lost 6 bases, J lost 8 bases, and 3 bases stayed unmatched. CDR3 bases: TGTGCCAGCAGCCTGGACAGGGGCTACACCTTC. This sequence encodes CASSLDRGYTF.

J is TRBJ2-1 and V is TRBV7-2; D ambiguous. The CDR3 runs 16 residues. V lost 4 bases and J 0 bases, leaving 13 bases between the germline ends. CDR1 and CDR2 from the germline V gene are SGHTA and FQGNSA. CDR3 in amino acids: CASSSQTMPSYNEQFF. The CDR3 region has the DNA TGTGCCAGCAGCTCTCAAACTATGCCCTCCTACAATGAGCAGTTCTTC.